Below are 30 T cell receptor beta chains sequenced from a single sample in a study of blood T cell repertoires in COVID-19. Repertoires were generated with immunoSEQ multiplex PCR, while TCRdb's copy carries only in-frame clones and drops some. The table includes roughly 130,000 clones, about four fifths detected once. The sequenced sample consisted of peripheral blood. These receptor sequences come from a woman aged 70-85 years with acute or convalescent COVID-19.

The rearrangement joins TRBV5-1 to TRBJ2-1, with 16 bases lining up with TRBD2. This CDR3 has 19 residues. V shed 3 bases, J shed 0 bases, and the junction held 6 bases outside the gene matches. The germline V gene encodes CDR1 SGHRS and CDR2 YFSETQ. CDR3 sequence: CASSSMGLAGGSSYNEQFF. In DNA form, the CDR3 reads TGCGCCAGCAGCTCGATGGGACTAGCGGGGGGGAGCTCCTACAATGAGCAGTTCTTC.

The chain recombines TRBV11-3 with TRBJ1-2; TRBD1 matches at 8 bases. Trimming took 5 bases from V and 4 from J; bases not matched to a gene: 6. The CDR3 sequence is 14 residues long. CDR1 and CDR2 (germline): SGHNT, YENEEA. CDR3 in DNA: TGTGCCAGCAGCCTCGGACAGGGCATCTATGGCTACACCTTC. It codes for CASSLGQGIYGYTF. Complete variable domain (other parts from reference TRBV11-3 and TRBJ1-2): EAGVVQSPRYKIIEKKQPVAFWCNPISGHNTLYWYLQNLGQGPELLIRYENEEAVDDSQLPKDRFSAERLKGVDSTLKIQPAELGDSAVYLCASSLGQGIYGYTFGSGTRLTVV.

About this clone: Distinct nucleotide sequences in the sample also encode this CDR3. The rearrangement links TRBV18 to TRBJ2-5, with 7 positions matching TRBD1. Losses at the gene ends were 3 bases for V and 2 bases for J; bases not matched to a gene: 0. Germline-derived CDR1 and CDR2 are KGHSH and LQKENI. The CDR3 extends over 13 amino acids. The CDR3 loop is CASSPGQQETQYF. The CDR3 DNA reads as TGTGCCAGCTCACCGGGACAGCAAGAGACCCAGTACTTC.

The chain employs TRBV11-3 and TRBJ2-1, with 8 positions matching TRBD2. V shed 3 bases, J shed 7 bases, and the junction held 8 bases outside the gene matches. The V gene's germline CDR1 is SGHNT and CDR2 YENEEA. CDR3 length: 15 residues. CDR3 residues: CASSFPGGPRNEQFF. The CDR3, as DNA: TGTGCCAGCAGCTTTCCGGGGGGGCCTCGGAATGAGCAGTTCTTC.

A single count supports this clone. This sequence joins TRBV4-3 and TRBJ2-5; 11 bases map to TRBD1. The CDR3 spans 15 residues. Germline assignment: CDR1 LGHNA and CDR2 YSLEER. J gave up 3 bases and V 4 bases, and 4 bases lay outside the gene matches. In DNA form, the CDR3 reads TGCGCCAGCAGCCGGACAGGGGGCGAGGAAGAGACCCAGTACTTC. This gives the protein CASSRTGGEEETQYF.

This chain joins TRBV7-8 and TRBJ1-1; D not resolved. V lost 5 bases, J lost 7 bases, and 8 bases lay in between. Per germline, CDR1 SGHVS and CDR2 FQNEAQ. The CDR3 totals 11 residues. CDR3 protein: CASSPGVEAFF. CDR3 nucleotides: TGTGCCAGCAGCCCCGGGGTTGAAGCTTTCTTT.

V gene TRBV3-1 (or the pseudogene TRBV3-2) combines with J gene TRBJ1-1; perhaps TRBD1 as D (5 bases). V gave up 3 bases and J gave up 4 bases, with 15 bases separating them. The CDR3 spans 15 residues. The germline V gene has CDR1 LGHDT and CDR2 YNNKEL (reference sequence). CDR3 protein: CASSQGKGWATEAFF. The CDR3 DNA reads as TGTGCCAGCAGCCAGGGGAAGGGGTGGGCCACTGAAGCTTTCTTT.

This chain links TRBV6-2 or TRBV6-3 with TRBJ2-5; TRBD2 matches at 11 bases. Germline CDR1 reads MNHEY; CDR2 reads SVGEGT. CDR3 length: 16 residues. Trimming at V came to 3 bases and at J to 7 bases, leaving 10 bases not matched to a gene. CDR3 nucleotides: TGTGCCAGCAGTTATGGAACTAGCGGGGGATCGACGACCCAGTACTTC. It is translated as CASSYGTSGGSTTQYF.

V gene TRBV4-1 combines with J gene TRBJ1-5; 10 bases are a match to TRBD1. This CDR3 is 14 amino acids long. CDR1 MGHRA and CDR2 YSYEKL come from the germline V gene. Unmatched junction bases numbered 4, after V lost 4 bases and J lost 7 bases. In nucleotides, the CDR3 is TGCGCCAGCAGCCTCGGGACAGGGGAACAGCCCCAGCATTTT. Its translation: CASSLGTGEQPQHF.

The chain links TRBV25-1 to TRBJ1-5, with a tentative D call TRBD1 (5 bases). V was trimmed by 1 base and J by 6 bases, leaving 13 bases between them. This CDR3 has 15 residues. Germline V gives CDR1 MGHDK, CDR2 SYGVNS. The CDR3 DNA follows: TGTGCCAGCAGTGAATCGGGGGGATTAGGTCAGCCCCAGCATTTT. It translates to CASSESGGLGQPQHF.

The rearrangement joins TRBV6-1 to TRBJ1-2; no clear D. The length of the CDR3 is 16 residues. The V and J ends lost 3 bases and 2 bases respectively, with 16 bases between them. Germline V gene lookup returns CDR1 MNHNS and CDR2 SASEGT. CDR3 DNA sequence: TGTGCCAGCAGTGATGTGAAGAGTTGGGCAAACTATGGCTACACCTTC. As protein: CASSDVKSWANYGYTF.

The chain combines TRBV4-3 with TRBJ1-2; D unclear. Germline CDR1 and CDR2: LGHNA and YSLEER. The CDR3 spans 17 residues. The V end lost 4 bases, the J end lost 3 bases, and 21 bases lay between the germline ends. The chain's CDR3 is CASSRMAADNSYYGYTF. CDR3 nucleotide sequence: TGCGCCAGCAGCCGGATGGCCGCGGATAACTCCTACTATGGCTACACCTTC.

The rearrangement joins TRBV7-9 to TRBJ2-2; perhaps TRBD1 as D (6 bases). V was shortened by 11 bases and J by 4 bases, with 23 bases between the two germline ends. This CDR3 has 16 amino acids. Per germline, CDR1 SEHNR and CDR2 FQNEAQ (reference sequence). The CDR3 DNA sequence: TGTGCCGGAGAGGGGACGACAGGATCCGCCACCGGGGAGCTGTTTTTT. As protein: CAGEGTTGSATGELFF.

V is TRBV7-9 and J is TRBJ1-2; 10 nucleotides align to TRBD1. With 5 bases clipped from V and 5 bases from J, the junction kept 8 bases outside the gene matches. CDR3 length equals 15 residues. The V gene's germline CDR1 is SEHNR and CDR2 FQNEAQ (reference sequence). This CDR3 is CASSPGTGADYGYTF. CDR3 nucleotide sequence: TGTGCCAGCAGCCCGGGGACAGGGGCCGATTATGGCTACACCTTC.

This clone was recorded a few times. The genes are TRBV11-2 and TRBJ2-1; maybe TRBD2 (6 bases). V lost 3 bases and J lost 7, with 16 bases in between. The germline V gene encodes CDR1 SGHAT and CDR2 FQNNGV. The CDR3 runs 15 residues. CDR3 sequence (DNA): TGTGCCAGCAGCTTTTTTCAACGGGGAGGAAATGAGCAGTTCTTC. The encoded protein is CASSFFQRGGNEQFF.

This clone was counted only a few times. The chain links TRBV11-2 to TRBJ1-2; the D is unclear. Trimming took off 2 bases at V and 6 bases at J, with 10 bases between the two ends. Germline CDR1 SGHAT, CDR2 FQNNGV. This CDR3 has 13 residues. CDR3 residues: CASSLFGADGYTF. CDR3 DNA: TGTGCCAGCAGCTTATTTGGAGCTGATGGCTACACCTTC.

The CDR3 DNA follows: TGCGCCAGCAGCCAAGTAGTGTACAGCACTGAAGCTTTCTTT. It translates to CASSQVVYSTEAFF. The rearrangement joins TRBV4-3 to TRBJ1-1; D is uncertain. Germline CDR1 is LGHNA and CDR2 is YSLEER. Trimming shortened V by 1 base and J by 4 bases, and 10 bases separated the two germline ends. There are 14 residues in the CDR3.

The chain is built from TRBV6-5 and TRBJ2-3; D is perhaps TRBD1 (6 bases). V was cut by 4 bases and J by 3 bases, with 11 bases left in between. This CDR3 has 14 amino acids. Germline V gene sequence: CDR1 MNHEY, CDR2 SVGAGI. CDR3 coding DNA: TGTGCCAGCAGTTTATCAGGGGCGACAGATACGCAGTATTTT. Its protein product is CASSLSGATDTQYF.

The gene calls are TRBV29-1 and TRBJ2-1, with D hard to call. The V end lost 1 base, the J end lost 6 bases, and 10 bases lay between the germline ends. The CDR3 has 13 amino acids. Germline V gene lookup returns CDR1 SQVTM and CDR2 ANQGSEA. For the CDR3, the DNA is TGCAGCGTTGAAGCCCCCGGGTTCAATGAGCAGTTCTTC. As protein: CSVEAPGFNEQFF.

This clone appeared once. The V gene is TRBV6-2 or TRBV6-3, the J gene TRBJ2-5; TRBD2 matches at 10 bases. V was pared by 4 bases and J by 5 bases, with 13 bases of the junction left unmatched. Per the germline V gene, CDR1 is MNHEY and CDR2 is SVGEGT. This CDR3 is 17 amino acids long. CDR3: CASSLPSSGGTLETQYF. As DNA, the CDR3 is TGTGCCAGCAGTTTGCCCTCTAGCGGGGGTACCCTTGAGACCCAGTACTTC.

The genes are TRBV27 and TRBJ1-6; 10 nucleotides line up with TRBD1. The CDR3 has 13 amino acids. Germline-derived CDR1 and CDR2 are MNHEY and SMNVEV (reference sequence). The trim removed 7 bases at V and 10 bases at J, leaving 4 bases unmatched. CDR3 protein: CASTWTGGSPLHF. CDR3 bases: TGTGCCAGCACCTGGACAGGGGGATCACCCCTCCACTTT.

This chain links TRBV5-5 with TRBJ2-2, with D tentatively TRBD2 (6 bases). The CDR3 is 14 amino acids. Looked up from germline, CDR1 is SGHKS and CDR2 is YYEKEE (reference sequence). V lost 4 bases and J lost 7, with 14 bases in between. The CDR3 sequence is CASSPSGVYGELFF. The CDR3, as DNA: TGTGCCAGCAGCCCTTCGGGGGTCTACGGGGAGCTGTTTTTT.

This chain links TRBV7-6 with TRBJ2-3, with 12 bases that match TRBD2. The CDR3 is 18 amino acids. CDR1 and CDR2 (germline): SGHVS, FNYEAQ. Trimming took 4 bases from V and 3 from J; bases not matched to a gene: 11. The CDR3 nucleotides are TGTGCCAGCAGCTCAGGACTAGCGGGGCTCAGCGGTACAGATACGCAGTATTTT. Its protein product is CASSSGLAGLSGTDTQYF.

This clone has just a few counts. The J gene is TRBJ1-2, the V gene TRBV6-2 or TRBV6-3; TRBD1 is a possible D gene (6 bases). This CDR3 is built from 13 residues. V was cut by 6 bases and J by 0 bases, with 8 bases left in between. The V gene's germline CDR1 is MNHEY and CDR2 SVGEGT. This CDR3 is CASSTGSNYGYTF. CDR3 DNA: TGTGCCAGCAGCACAGGGTCTAACTATGGCTACACCTTC.

This clone was detected a few times. The chain uses TRBV6-2 or TRBV6-3 and TRBJ2-1; possible D gene TRBD2, 7 bases. Trimming pared 6 bases from V and 8 bases from J, leaving 23 bases between. Germline values: CDR1 MNHEY, CDR2 SVGEGT. This CDR3 spans 16 amino acids. The CDR3 DNA sequence: TGTGCCAGCAGCCAACATGACGGGGGGCGCAGGGATGAGCAGTTCTTC. It encodes CASSQHDGGRRDEQFF.

This chain uses TRBV11-2 with TRBJ1-2; maybe TRBD1 (5 bases). Trimming left V 5 bases short and J 6 bases short, with 16 bases between. The V gene's germline CDR1 is SGHAT and CDR2 FQNNGV. The CDR3 is 14 amino acids. DNA for the CDR3: TGTGCCAGCAGCCGGCCAGGGAATAGGGATGGCTACACCTTC. Translating it yields CASSRPGNRDGYTF.

The gene calls are TRBV10-2 and TRBJ1-5; 9 bases are shared with TRBD1. The germline gives CDR1 WSHSY, CDR2 SAAADI. V was pared by 3 bases and J by 1 base, with 1 base of the junction left unmatched. This CDR3 is 15 amino acids long. The CDR3 is CASSDTGGSNQPQHF. DNA for the CDR3: TGCGCCAGCAGTGATACAGGGGGCAGCAATCAGCCCCAGCATTTT.

This clone was observed a single time. This chain joins TRBV4-1 and TRBJ2-3; 10 bases map to TRBD2. Germline loops: CDR1 MGHRA, CDR2 YSYEKL. This CDR3 is built from 14 residues. The J segment lost 4 bases and the V segment lost 4 bases, leaving 2 bases of the junction unmatched. CDR3 coding DNA: TGCGCCAGCAGCCCTAGCGGGGGTTCAGATACGCAGTATTTT. It codes for CASSPSGGSDTQYF.

The chain links TRBV27 to TRBJ2-1, with 12 bases fitting TRBD2. The CDR3 covers 15 residues. V shed 5 bases and J 5 bases; nucleotides not matched to a gene: 4. Per germline, CDR1 MNHEY and CDR2 SMNVEV (reference sequence). This chain's CDR3 is CASSVLAGGHNEQFF. The CDR3 DNA reads as TGTGCCAGCAGTGTCCTAGCGGGGGGGCACAATGAGCAGTTCTTC.

The gene calls are TRBV5-4 and TRBJ1-5; 9 bases agree with TRBD1. This CDR3 contains 15 residues. Per germline, CDR1 SGHNT and CDR2 YYREEE (reference sequence). Trimming at V came to 4 bases and at J to 4 bases, leaving 6 bases not matched to a gene. CDR3 sequence reads: CASSSLTGGNQPQHF. Written as DNA, the CDR3 is TGTGCCAGCAGCAGTTTGACAGGGGGTAATCAGCCCCAGCATTTT.